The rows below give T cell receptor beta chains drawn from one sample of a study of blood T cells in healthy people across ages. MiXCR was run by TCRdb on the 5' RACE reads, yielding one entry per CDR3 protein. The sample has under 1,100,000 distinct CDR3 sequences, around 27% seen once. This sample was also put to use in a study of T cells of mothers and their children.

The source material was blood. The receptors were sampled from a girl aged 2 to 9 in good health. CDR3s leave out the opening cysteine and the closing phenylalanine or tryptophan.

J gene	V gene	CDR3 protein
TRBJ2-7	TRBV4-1	ASSQSASGLSYEQY
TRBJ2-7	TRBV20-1	SAGTEYEQY
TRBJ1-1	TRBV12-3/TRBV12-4	ASSQGEITEAF
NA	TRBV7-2	ASSSGQGINEQF
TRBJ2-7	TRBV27	ASSSENRGHEQY
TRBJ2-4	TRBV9	ASSPHQGQVLGAKNIQY
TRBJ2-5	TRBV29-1	SVGSYIRGTYGQY
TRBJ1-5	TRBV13	ASSEGSNQPQH
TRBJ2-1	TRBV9	ASSVAMGAYNEQF
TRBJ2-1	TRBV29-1	SVATMVGNEQF
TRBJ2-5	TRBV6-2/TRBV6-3	ASSFLEDETQY
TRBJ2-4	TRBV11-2	ANRRTLAKNIQY
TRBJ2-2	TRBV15	ATSRYTGELF
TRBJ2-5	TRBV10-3	AISILAEETQY
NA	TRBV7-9	ASSSPGIVGAYEQY
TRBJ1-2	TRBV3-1	ASSEPGAYGYT
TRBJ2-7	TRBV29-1	SVGTWQSTYEQY
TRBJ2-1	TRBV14	ASSQVRIRNEQF
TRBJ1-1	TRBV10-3	AISDLPGQGVDTEAF
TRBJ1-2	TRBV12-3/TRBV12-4	ASSSLLAGYT
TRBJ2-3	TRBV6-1	ASSPFDGGATDTQY